This T cell receptor (beta chain) was found in a study of blood T cell repertoires in COVID-19. In the authors' workflow: The authors estimated nucleated cell counts from reference gene primer amplification. Measured with immunoSEQ multiplex PCR; TCRdb has only the in-frame clones, and not every one. Clonal size and the V and J genes are those of that table, whereas D and trimming came from the DNA. The table lists a few hundred thousand clones, around 90% of them singletons. CDR1 and CDR2 from the germline V gene are LGHNA and YNFKEQ. V gave up 4 bases and J gave up 0 bases, with 9 bases separating them. The CDR3 totals 14 residues. Seattle cases were enrolled at active infection and followed longitudinally.

This clonotype was sampled from a woman between 40 and 55 years old with COVID-19, enrolled during active disease. The V gene is TRBV4-2, the J gene TRBJ2-5; D possibly corresponds to TRBD1 (5 bases). Sample: peripheral blood. DNA of the CDR3: TGTGCCAGCAGCCCCAGGGTGGACCAAGAGACCCAGTACTTC. Amino acid sequence: CASSPRVDQETQYF.